There are a few counts of the clone carrying this TCR beta chain. The antigen is not known. These data are taken from a study of identical twins. Study-level points and caveats: An excess of low generation probability was shown by twin-shared out-of-frame alpha sequences. Potential partial confounding of zero-insertion analyses by invariant MAIT and iNKT cells was noted.

The V end lost 5 bases, the J end lost 0 bases, and 12 bases lay between the germline ends. There are 16 residues in the CDR3. Germline V CDR1 and CDR2: SGHRS, YFSETQ. Template switching, a step in the protocol, added a universal primer site, and cDNA carried unique molecular identifiers. TCRdb processed the 5' RACE reads anew with MiXCR; each CDR3 protein has one entry. Of 1.5 million to 2 million distinct CDR3 sequences listed, about 32% are singletons. Sample: cord blood. The sequence came from a newborn girl in good health. The chain combines TRBV5-1 with TRBJ2-6; D may be TRBD1 (6 bases). CDR3 coding DNA: TGCGCCAGCAGATCCGGACAGCTCTCTGGGGCCAACGTCCTGACTTTC. Its translation: CASRSGQLSGANVLTF.